This T cell receptor (beta chain) was documented in a study of blood T cell repertoires in COVID-19. Study in general: COVID-19 samples from acute and convalescent phases originated in the United States, Italy and Spain.

This CDR3 has 16 amino acids. Germline-derived CDR1 and CDR2 are MNHNY and SVGAGI (reference sequence). The V and J ends lost 2 bases and 8 bases, in that order; junction bases with no gene match: 8. The assay was immunoSEQ multiplex PCR, and TCRdb's table has in-frame clones only and misses some. The repertoire holds 200,000 to 250,000 clones, with 65% to 90% as singletons. This rearrangement joins TRBV6-6 to TRBJ1-6, with 8 bases lining up with TRBD1. The clonotype originates from a woman between 45 and 65 years old with acute or convalescent COVID-19. Source material: peripheral blood. In nucleotides, the CDR3 is TGTGCCAGCAGTTACCATCCTCAGGGGGCTGATTCACCCCTCCACTTT. Translation gives CASSYHPQGADSPLHF.